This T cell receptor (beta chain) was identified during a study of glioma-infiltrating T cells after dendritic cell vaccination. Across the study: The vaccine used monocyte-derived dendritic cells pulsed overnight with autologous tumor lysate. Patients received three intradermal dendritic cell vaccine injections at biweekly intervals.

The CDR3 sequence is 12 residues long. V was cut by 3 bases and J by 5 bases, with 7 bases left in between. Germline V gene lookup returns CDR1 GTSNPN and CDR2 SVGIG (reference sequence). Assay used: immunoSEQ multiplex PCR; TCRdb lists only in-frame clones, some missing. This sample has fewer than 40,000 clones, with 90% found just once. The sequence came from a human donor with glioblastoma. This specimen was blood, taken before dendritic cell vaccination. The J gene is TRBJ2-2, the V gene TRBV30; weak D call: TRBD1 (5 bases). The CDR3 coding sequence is TGTGCCTGGAGGGGGCTTACCGGGGAGCTGTTTTTT. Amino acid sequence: CAWRGLTGELFF.